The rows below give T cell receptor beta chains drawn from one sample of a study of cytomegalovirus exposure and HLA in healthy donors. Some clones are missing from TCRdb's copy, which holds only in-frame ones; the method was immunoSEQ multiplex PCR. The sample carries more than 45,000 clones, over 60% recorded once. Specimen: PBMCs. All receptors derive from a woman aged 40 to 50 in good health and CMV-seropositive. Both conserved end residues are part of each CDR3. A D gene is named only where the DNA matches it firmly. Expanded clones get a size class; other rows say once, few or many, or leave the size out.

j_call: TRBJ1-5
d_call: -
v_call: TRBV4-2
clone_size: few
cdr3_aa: CASSQAQDIDQPQHF
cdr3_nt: TGTGCCAGCAGCCAAGCTCAGGATATTGATCAGCCCCAGCATTTT

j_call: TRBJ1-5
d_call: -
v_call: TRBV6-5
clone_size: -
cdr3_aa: CASSLRGNQPQHF
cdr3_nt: TGTGCCAGCAGCCTCAGGGGAAATCAGCCCCAGCATTTT

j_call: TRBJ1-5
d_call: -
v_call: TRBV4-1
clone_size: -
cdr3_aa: CASSQSPSLPQHF
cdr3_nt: TGCGCCAGCAGCCAAAGCCCTTCCTTGCCCCAGCATTTT

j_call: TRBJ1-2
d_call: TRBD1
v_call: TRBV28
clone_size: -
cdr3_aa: CASRSPGTGADYGYTF
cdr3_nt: TGTGCCAGCAGGTCACCCGGGACAGGGGCCGACTATGGCTACACCTTC

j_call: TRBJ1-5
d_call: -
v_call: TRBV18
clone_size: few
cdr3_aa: CASSRSAGGDQPQHF
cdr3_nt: TGTGCCAGCTCCCGTTCGGCGGGGGGCGATCAGCCCCAGCATTTT

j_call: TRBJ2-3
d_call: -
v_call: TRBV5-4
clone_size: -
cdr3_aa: CASSREARTDTQYF
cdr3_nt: TGTGCCAGCAGCCGCGAGGCGCGCACAGATACGCAGTATTTT

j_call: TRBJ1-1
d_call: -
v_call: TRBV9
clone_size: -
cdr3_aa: CASSVLSQGLNTEAFF
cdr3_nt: TGTGCCAGCAGCGTCCTCTCCCAGGGGTTGAACACTGAAGCTTTCTTT

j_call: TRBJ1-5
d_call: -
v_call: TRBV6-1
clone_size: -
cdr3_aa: CASRDGSRPQHF
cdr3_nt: TGTGCCAGCCGAGACGGGTCTAGGCCCCAGCATTTT

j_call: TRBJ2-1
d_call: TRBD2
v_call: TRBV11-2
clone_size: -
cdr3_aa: CASSRVTKAGLAGVDEQFF
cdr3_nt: TGTGCCAGCAGCCGGGTAACTAAAGCGGGACTAGCGGGGGTGGATGAGCAGTTCTTC

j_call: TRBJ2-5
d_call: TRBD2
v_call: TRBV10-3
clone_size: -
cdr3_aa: CAIRGTSGRETQYF
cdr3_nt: TGTGCCATCAGGGGGACTAGCGGGCGGGAGACCCAGTACTTC

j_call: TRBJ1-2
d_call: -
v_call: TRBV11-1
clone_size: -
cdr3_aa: CASSLAGQIRGYTF
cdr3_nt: TGTGCCAGCAGCTTAGCGGGCCAAATTCGGGGCTACACCTTC

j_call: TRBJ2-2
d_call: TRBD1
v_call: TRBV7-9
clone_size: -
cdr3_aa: CATGTTGGSTGELFF
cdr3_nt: TGTGCCACCGGGACTACAGGGGGCAGCACCGGGGAGCTGTTTTTT

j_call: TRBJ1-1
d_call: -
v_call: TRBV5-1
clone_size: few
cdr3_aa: CASSFSREGTEAFF
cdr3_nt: TGCGCCAGCAGCTTCAGTCGGGAGGGCACTGAAGCTTTCTTT

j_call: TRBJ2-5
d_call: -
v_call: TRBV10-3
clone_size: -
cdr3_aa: CAISDAQGPQETQYF
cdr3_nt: TGTGCCATCAGTGATGCACAGGGTCCCCAAGAGACCCAGTACTTC

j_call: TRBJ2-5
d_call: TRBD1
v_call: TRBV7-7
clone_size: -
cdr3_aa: CASSMDRARETQYF
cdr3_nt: TGTGCCAGCAGCATGGACAGGGCACGAGAGACCCAGTACTTC

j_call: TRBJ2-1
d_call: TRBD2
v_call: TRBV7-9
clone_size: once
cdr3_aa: CASSLDAGVLNEQFF
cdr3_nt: TGTGCCAGCAGCTTAGACGCGGGGGTGCTCAATGAGCAGTTCTTC

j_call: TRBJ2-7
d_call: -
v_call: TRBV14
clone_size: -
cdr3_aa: CASSQEIRGEQYF
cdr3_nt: TGTGCCAGCAGCCAAGAGATCAGGGGCGAGCAGTACTTC

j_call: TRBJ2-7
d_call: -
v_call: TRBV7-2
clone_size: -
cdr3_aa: CASSLAPSNEQYF
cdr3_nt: TGTGCCAGCAGCTTAGCGCCTAGCAACGAGCAGTACTTC

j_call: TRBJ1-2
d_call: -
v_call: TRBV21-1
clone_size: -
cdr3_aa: CAGAPETPNYGYTF
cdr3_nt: TGTGCCGGGGCCCCCGAGACACCGAACTATGGCTACACCTTC

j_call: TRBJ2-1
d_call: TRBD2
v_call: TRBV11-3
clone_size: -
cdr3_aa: CASSKGTSGGNEQFF
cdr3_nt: TGTGCCAGCAGCAAAGGGACTAGCGGGGGGAATGAGCAGTTCTTC

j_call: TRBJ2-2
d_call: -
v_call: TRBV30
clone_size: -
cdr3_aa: CAWIAGGGGRANTGELFF
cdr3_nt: TGTGCCTGGATCGCAGGGGGCGGGGGACGAGCGAACACCGGGGAGCTGTTTTTT

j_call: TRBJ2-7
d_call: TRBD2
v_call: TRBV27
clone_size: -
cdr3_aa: CASSTSGGFEEQYF
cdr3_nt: TGTGCCAGCAGTACTAGCGGGGGATTTGAGGAGCAGTACTTC

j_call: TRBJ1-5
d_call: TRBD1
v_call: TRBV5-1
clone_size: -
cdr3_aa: CASSREGQGSNQPQHF
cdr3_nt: TGCGCCAGCAGCCGAGAGGGACAGGGCAGCAATCAGCCCCAGCATTTT

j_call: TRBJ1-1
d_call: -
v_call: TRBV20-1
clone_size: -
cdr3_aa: CSARGRTEAFF
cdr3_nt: TGCAGTGCTCGAGGGCGGACTGAAGCTTTCTTT

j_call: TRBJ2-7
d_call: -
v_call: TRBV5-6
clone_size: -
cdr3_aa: CASSFRGYEQYF
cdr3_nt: TGTGCCAGCAGCTTCCGGGGGTACGAGCAGTACTTC